Below, 21 T cell receptor beta chains from the same sample are listed, as sequenced in a study of shared clonotypes between healthy human individuals. Data came from immunoSEQ multiplex PCR; TCRdb stores just in-frame clones and leaves some out. The sample gives roughly 1,800,000 clones, about 95% of which show up once; 1.2% is in the top ten. Naive CD8 cells lacked CD45RO, underwent positive selection for CCR7 and left out terminally differentiated effector memory CD45RA+ cells. The sample was naive CD8+ T cells sorted from blood. The receptor source for this set is a man younger than 35 in good health.

The chain links TRBV4-1 to TRBJ2-1; 10 nucleotides match TRBD1. V lost 0 bases to trimming and J lost 4 bases; unmatched junction nucleotides: 12. Germline V gene lookup returns CDR1 MGHRA and CDR2 YSYEKL. The CDR3 covers 19 residues. The CDR3 loop is CASSQEPPDRGGLYNEQFF. The CDR3 DNA reads as TGCGCCAGCAGCCAAGAGCCCCCGGACAGGGGGGGCCTTTACAATGAGCAGTTCTTC.

Concerning this clone: The sample has other DNA sequences that encode this CDR3 too. The chain employs TRBV27 and TRBJ2-3, with D uncertain. Trimming left V 2 bases short and J 6 bases short, with 6 bases between. This CDR3 has 12 residues. The germline V gene encodes CDR1 MNHEY and CDR2 SMNVEV (reference sequence). Here the CDR3 reads CASSLIGDTQYF. CDR3 nucleotides: TGTGCCAGCAGTTTAATTGGGGATACGCAGTATTTT.

J is TRBJ2-5 and V is TRBV7-9; unclear D gene. The CDR3 is 13 amino acids. Germline-derived CDR1 and CDR2 are SEHNR and FQNEAQ (reference sequence). V was pared by 5 bases and J by 0 bases, with 7 bases between. CDR3 loop: CASSTEYQETQYF. Written as DNA, the CDR3 is TGTGCCAGCAGCACAGAGTACCAAGAGACCCAGTACTTC.

Here the CDR3 reads CASTPLYREGLEQYF. The CDR3, as DNA: TGTGCCAGCACTCCACTATACCGGGAGGGCCTCGAGCAGTACTTC. V gene TRBV5-6 combines with J gene TRBJ2-7; 8 positions agree with TRBD2. The CDR3 runs to 15 residues. The germline V gene encodes CDR1 SGHDT and CDR2 YYEEEE. V lost 6 bases and J lost 6; bases outside the gene matches: 14.

V is TRBV6-1 and J is TRBJ1-2, with D unresolved. Trimming shortened V by 6 bases and J by 4 bases, and 9 bases separated the two germline ends. CDR1 is MNHNS and CDR2 is SASEGT in the germline V gene. The CDR3 contains 12 residues. CDR3 DNA sequence: TGTGCCAGCAGCGTCGTTAGCTATGGCTACACCTTC. It codes for CASSVVSYGYTF.

The chain combines TRBV2 with TRBJ1-2, with 9 bases lining up with TRBD1. V shed 5 bases, J shed 6 bases, and the junction held 7 bases outside the gene matches. There are 14 residues in the CDR3. The germline gives CDR1 SNHLY, CDR2 FYNNEI. The CDR3 DNA sequence: TGTGCCAGCAGTACAGGGGGCGGAATGGATGGCTACACCTTC. It encodes CASSTGGGMDGYTF.

The chain has TRBV27 and TRBJ2-7, with D perhaps TRBD1 (6 bases). Germline assignment: CDR1 MNHEY and CDR2 SMNVEV (reference sequence). This CDR3 region has 16 residues. V was trimmed by 0 bases and J by 0 bases, leaving 12 bases between them. CDR3 sequence (DNA): TGTGCCAGCAGTTTATCTGGGGGCGGACCCTCCTACGAGCAGTACTTC. This sequence encodes CASSLSGGGPSYEQYF.

The V call is TRBV28, the J call TRBJ1-4, with 7 bases lining up with TRBD1. The CDR3 has 15 amino acids. Germline CDR1 reads MDHEN; CDR2 reads SYDVKM. Trimming cost V 10 bases and J 3 bases; bases outside gene matches: 11. In DNA, the CDR3 is TGTGCCATCCAACGAACAGGGGAGCCTAATGAAAAACTGTTTTTT. This encodes CAIQRTGEPNEKLFF.

The V call is TRBV7-2, the J call TRBJ2-1; TRBD2 matches at 8 bases. Germline V gene sequence: CDR1 SGHTA, CDR2 FQGNSA. This CDR3 has 16 residues. Losses at the gene ends were 5 bases for V and 8 bases for J; bases not matched to a gene: 14. The CDR3: CASSVGLADPSDEQFF. The CDR3, as DNA: TGTGCCAGCAGCGTAGGACTAGCAGACCCTTCGGATGAGCAGTTCTTC. The whole variable domain, remainder taken from reference TRBV7-2 and TRBJ2-1, is GAGVSQSPSNKVTEKGKDVELRCDPISGHTALYWYRQSLGQGLEFLIYFQGNSAPDKSGLPSDRFSAERTGGSVSTLTIQRTQQEDSAVYLCASSVGLADPSDEQFFGPGTRLTVL.

CDR3 DNA: TGTGCCAGCAGCGAGTCCTCAGGCGCAGATACGCAGTATTTT. Translation: CASSESSGADTQYF. The gene calls are TRBV9 and TRBJ2-3; D gene unclear. The CDR3 length is 14 residues. V was cut by 3 bases and J by 4 bases, with 12 bases left in between. Germline CDR1 is SGDLS and CDR2 is YYNGEE.

The CDR3 loop reads CASSAPVGTTGLAQYF. CDR3 bases: TGTGCCAGCAGCGCCCCTGTAGGGACTACGGGGTTGGCGCAGTATTTT. The chain combines TRBV9 with TRBJ2-3; 7 nucleotides line up with TRBD2. V dropped 3 bases and J dropped 10; count of bases not matched to a gene: 17. The germline V gene encodes CDR1 SGDLS and CDR2 YYNGEE. The CDR3 runs to 16 residues.

The chain recombines TRBV7-9 with TRBJ2-7; 13 bases match TRBD2. J gave up 3 bases and V 5 bases, and 4 bases lay outside the gene matches. The length of the CDR3 is 15 residues. Germline V lookup: CDR1 SEHNR, CDR2 FQNEAQ (reference sequence). The CDR3 loop reads CASSPGTSGNYEQYF. Written as DNA, the CDR3 is TGTGCCAGCAGCCCCGGGACTAGCGGGAACTACGAGCAGTACTTC.

The chain carries TRBV4-3 and TRBJ2-2, with D possibly being TRBD1 (5 bases). Germline V CDR1 and CDR2: LGHNA, YSLEER. CDR3 size: 19 residues. V was pared by 0 bases and J by 1 base, with 18 bases between. CDR3 in amino acids: CASSQDSFFRQGNTGELFF. The CDR3 DNA sequence: TGCGCCAGCAGCCAAGATAGCTTTTTTCGGCAGGGGAACACCGGGGAGCTGTTTTTT.

V usage is TRBV4-1 and J usage is TRBJ2-7; 8 bases align to TRBD2. Germline CDR1 is MGHRA and CDR2 is YSYEKL. The CDR3 totals 18 residues. V was clipped by 0 bases and J by 4 bases; unmatched bases: 14. Written as DNA, the CDR3 is TGCGCCAGCAGCCAAGATGTGTGGGGCGGGAGGTTAGGGTACGAGCAGTACTTC. Its protein is CASSQDVWGGRLGYEQYF.

This clone was seen only a few times. The J gene is TRBJ1-1, the V gene TRBV2; D remains ambiguous. V shed 8 bases and J shed 1 base, with 5 bases lying between them. Germline V gene lookup returns CDR1 SNHLY and CDR2 FYNNEI. The CDR3 length is 11 residues. The chain's CDR3 is CASEENTEAFF. CDR3 DNA sequence: TGTGCCAGCGAGGAGAACACTGAAGCTTTCTTT.

On this clone: In the same sample, other DNA sequences code for this CDR3. The chain recombines TRBV11-2 with TRBJ2-5; 10 bases match TRBD1. In germline, CDR1 is SGHAT, CDR2 FQNNGV. V trimming: 4 bases; J trimming: 4 bases; junction bases outside the gene matches: 6. The length of the CDR3 is 15 residues. The CDR3 spells CASSSYRTGGETQYF. The CDR3 region has the DNA TGTGCCAGCAGCTCTTACCGGACAGGGGGAGAGACCCAGTACTTC.

The chain employs TRBV5-6 and TRBJ1-3; D not resolved. Germline CDR1 is SGHDT and CDR2 is YYEEEE. V was pared by 6 bases and J by 0 bases, with 13 bases between. The CDR3 contains 15 residues. The CDR3: CASTLGWDSGNTIYF. The CDR3 region has the DNA TGTGCCAGCACCCTTGGGTGGGACTCTGGAAACACCATATATTTT.

V gene TRBV4-1 combines with J gene TRBJ2-3; 7 bases fit TRBD1. Germline V gene data show CDR1 as MGHRA and CDR2 as YSYEKL. The trim removed 3 bases at V and 2 bases at J, leaving 8 bases unmatched. CDR3 length equals 16 residues. The CDR3: CASSQEEGQITDTQYF. DNA of the CDR3: TGCGCCAGCAGCCAGGAAGAGGGACAGATCACAGATACGCAGTATTTT.

CDR3 residues: CASSEIGAGNYEQYF. The CDR3 region has the DNA TGTGCCAGCAGTGAAATAGGTGCAGGGAACTACGAGCAGTACTTC. V and J are TRBV25-1 and TRBJ2-7, with D perhaps TRBD1 (5 bases). Germline lookup yields CDR1 MGHDK and CDR2 SYGVNS. V lost 2 bases and J lost 3, with 14 bases in between. There are 15 residues in the CDR3.

This clone appeared a single time. This sequence joins TRBV27 and TRBJ2-1; perhaps TRBD1 as D (5 bases). The V gene's germline CDR1 is MNHEY and CDR2 SMNVEV (reference sequence). The CDR3 length is 13 residues. The V end was cut by 5 bases, the J end by 6 bases, with 11 bases between. The CDR3 bases are TGTGCCAGCAGTCCATTTGGGGCCAATGAGCAGTTCTTC. It specifies CASSPFGANEQFF.

To note about this clone: Other DNA sequences of this sample code for an identical CDR3. The chain joins TRBV7-9 to TRBJ1-1; 8 bases map to TRBD1. CDR3 size: 13 residues. CDR1 is SEHNR, CDR2 FQNEAQ, per germline (reference sequence). Losses at the gene ends were 5 bases for V and 4 bases for J; bases not matched to a gene: 3. CDR3 coding DNA: TGTGCCAGCAGCCCAGGGGGCGTCACTGAAGCTTTCTTT. Translating gives CASSPGGVTEAFF.